This record covers a single T cell receptor (beta chain). Its specificity is not known. TCRdb ran MiXCR on the reads and lists one entry per CDR3 protein. Of 600,000 to 700,000 distinct CDR3 sequences in the sample, roughly a third are singletons; the top ten hold about 18%. Trimming took 8 bases from V and 3 from J; bases not matched to a gene: 4. The CDR3 sequence is 15 residues long. Germline CDR1 reads SNHLY; CDR2 reads FYNNEI. The sample belongs to a study of T cell repertoires in cytomegalovirus infection. As for the study in general: Public TCR beta signatures marked donors with CMV infection and the matching HLA. Overall study findings and caveats: Predominance within the ex vivo response was attributable to HLA-C-restricted CMV-specific TCR beta clonotypes.

The source was cultured PBMCs, collected from culture after CMV antigen stimulation. The source is a human donor in good health (CMV status not recorded). Some clones in this sample may be carry-over from other donors' samples. V and J are TRBV2 and TRBJ2-2; 12 bases match TRBD2. The CDR3 DNA reads TGTGCCAGCCGACGACTAGCGGGGGACACCGGGGAGCTGTTTTTT. Encoded protein: CASRRLAGDTGELFF.